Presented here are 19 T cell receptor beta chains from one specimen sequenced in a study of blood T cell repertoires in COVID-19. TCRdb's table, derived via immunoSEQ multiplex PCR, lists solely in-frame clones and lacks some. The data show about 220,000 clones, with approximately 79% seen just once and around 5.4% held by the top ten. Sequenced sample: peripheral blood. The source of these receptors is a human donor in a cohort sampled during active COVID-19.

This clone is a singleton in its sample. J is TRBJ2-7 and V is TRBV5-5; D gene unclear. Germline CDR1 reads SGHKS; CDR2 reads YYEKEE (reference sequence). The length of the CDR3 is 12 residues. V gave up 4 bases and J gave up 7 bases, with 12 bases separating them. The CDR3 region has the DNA TGTGCCAGCAGCGACTCAAATGCGGAGCAGTACTTC. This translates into CASSDSNAEQYF.

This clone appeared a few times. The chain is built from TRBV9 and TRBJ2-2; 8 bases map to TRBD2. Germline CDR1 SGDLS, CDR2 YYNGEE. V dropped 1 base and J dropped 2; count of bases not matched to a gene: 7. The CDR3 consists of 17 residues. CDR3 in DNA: TGTGCCAGCAGCGTATACGAACTAGCGGTAAACACCGGGGAGCTGTTTTTT. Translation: CASSVYELAVNTGELFF.

Here the CDR3 DNA reads TGTGCCAGCTCACTGGGACAGCAAGAGACCCAGTACTTC. Residues: CASSLGQQETQYF. The genes are TRBV18 and TRBJ2-5, with 7 bases fitting TRBD1. Per germline, CDR1 KGHSH and CDR2 LQKENI. V gave up 4 bases and J gave up 2 bases; unmatched junction bases: 1. There are 13 residues in the CDR3.

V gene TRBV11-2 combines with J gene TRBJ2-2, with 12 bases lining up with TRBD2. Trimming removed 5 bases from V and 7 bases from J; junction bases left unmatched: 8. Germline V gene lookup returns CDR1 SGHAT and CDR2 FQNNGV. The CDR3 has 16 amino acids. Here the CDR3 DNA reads TGTGCCAGCAGCGACCTACTAGCGGGAGGCATCGGGGAGCTGTTTTTT. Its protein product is CASSDLLAGGIGELFF.

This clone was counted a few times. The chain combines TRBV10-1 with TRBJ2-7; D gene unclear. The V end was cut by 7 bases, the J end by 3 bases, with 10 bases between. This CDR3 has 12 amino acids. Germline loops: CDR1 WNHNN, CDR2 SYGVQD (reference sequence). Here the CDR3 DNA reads TGCGCCAGCACCACCAGACTCTACGAGCAGTACTTC. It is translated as CASTTRLYEQYF.

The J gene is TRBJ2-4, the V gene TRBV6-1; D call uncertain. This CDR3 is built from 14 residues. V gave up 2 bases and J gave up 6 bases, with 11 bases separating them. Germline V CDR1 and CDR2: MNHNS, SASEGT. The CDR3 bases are TGTGCCAGCAGTGAATGGCTAGTGGGAAACATTCAGTACTTC. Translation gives CASSEWLVGNIQYF.

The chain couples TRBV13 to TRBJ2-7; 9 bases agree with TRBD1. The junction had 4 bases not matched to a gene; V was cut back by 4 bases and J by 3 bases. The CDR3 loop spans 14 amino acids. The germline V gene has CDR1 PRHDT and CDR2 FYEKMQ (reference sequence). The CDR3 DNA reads TGTGCCAGCAGCTGGGGACAGGGCCTCTACGAGCAGTACTTC. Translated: CASSWGQGLYEQYF.

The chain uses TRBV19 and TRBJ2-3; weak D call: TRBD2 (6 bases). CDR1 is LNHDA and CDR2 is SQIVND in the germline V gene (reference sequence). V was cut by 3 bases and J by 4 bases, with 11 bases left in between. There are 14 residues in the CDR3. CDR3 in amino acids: CASSIQASADTQYF. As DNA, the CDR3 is TGTGCCAGTAGTATTCAGGCTAGCGCAGATACGCAGTATTTT.

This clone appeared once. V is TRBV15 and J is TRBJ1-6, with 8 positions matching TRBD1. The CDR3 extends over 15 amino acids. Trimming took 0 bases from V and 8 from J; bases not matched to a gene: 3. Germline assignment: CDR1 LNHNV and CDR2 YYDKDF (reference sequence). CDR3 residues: CATSREIRGHSPLHF. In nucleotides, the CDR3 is TGTGCCACCAGCAGAGAAATCAGGGGGCATTCACCCCTCCACTTT.

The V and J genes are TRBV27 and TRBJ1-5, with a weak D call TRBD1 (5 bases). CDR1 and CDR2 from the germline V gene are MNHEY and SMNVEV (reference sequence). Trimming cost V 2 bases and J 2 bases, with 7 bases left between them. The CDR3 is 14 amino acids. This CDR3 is CASSLIGGNQPQHF. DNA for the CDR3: TGTGCCAGCAGTTTAATAGGGGGCAATCAGCCCCAGCATTTT.

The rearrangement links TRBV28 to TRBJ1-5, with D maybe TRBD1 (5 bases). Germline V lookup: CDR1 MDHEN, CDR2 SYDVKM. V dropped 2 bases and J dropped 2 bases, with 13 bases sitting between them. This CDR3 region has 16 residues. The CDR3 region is CASSLGGAEGNQPQHF. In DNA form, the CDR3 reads TGTGCCAGCAGTTTAGGAGGGGCAGAGGGCAATCAGCCCCAGCATTTT.

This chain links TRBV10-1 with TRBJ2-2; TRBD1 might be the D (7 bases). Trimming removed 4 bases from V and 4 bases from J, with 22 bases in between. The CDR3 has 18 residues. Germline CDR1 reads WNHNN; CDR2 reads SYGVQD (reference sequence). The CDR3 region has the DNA TGCGCCAGCAGTGTGAGACAGGGAGGTGGGTTTGGCACCGGGGAGCTGTTTTTT. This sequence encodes CASSVRQGGGFGTGELFF.

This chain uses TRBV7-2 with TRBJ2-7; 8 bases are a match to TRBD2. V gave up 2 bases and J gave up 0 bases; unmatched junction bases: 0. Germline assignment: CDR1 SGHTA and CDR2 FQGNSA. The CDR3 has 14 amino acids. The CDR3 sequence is CASSLSGSSYEQYF. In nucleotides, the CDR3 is TGTGCCAGCAGCTTAAGCGGGAGCTCCTACGAGCAGTACTTC.

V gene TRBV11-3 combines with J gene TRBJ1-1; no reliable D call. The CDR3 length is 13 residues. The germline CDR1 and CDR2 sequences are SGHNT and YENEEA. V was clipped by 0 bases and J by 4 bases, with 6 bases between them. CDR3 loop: CASSLDAGTEAFF. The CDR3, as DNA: TGTGCCAGCAGCTTAGATGCGGGCACTGAAGCTTTCTTT.

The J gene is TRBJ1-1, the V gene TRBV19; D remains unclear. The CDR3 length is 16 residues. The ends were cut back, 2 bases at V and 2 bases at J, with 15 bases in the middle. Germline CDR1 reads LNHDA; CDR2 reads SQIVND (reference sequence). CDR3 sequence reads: CASSIMVEGLNTEAFF. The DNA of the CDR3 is TGTGCCAGTAGTATAATGGTAGAGGGATTAAACACTGAAGCTTTCTTT. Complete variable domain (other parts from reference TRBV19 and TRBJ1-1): DGGITQSPKYLFRKEGQNVTLSCEQNLNHDAMYWYRQDPGQGLRLIYYSQIVNDFQKGDIAEGYSVSREKKESFPLTVTSAQKNPTAFYLCASSIMVEGLNTEAFFGQGTRLTVV.

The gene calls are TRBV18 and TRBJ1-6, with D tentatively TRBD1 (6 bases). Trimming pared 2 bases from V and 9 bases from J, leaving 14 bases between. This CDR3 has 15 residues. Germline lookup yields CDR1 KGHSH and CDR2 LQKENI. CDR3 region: CASSPLLQGASPLHF. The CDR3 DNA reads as TGTGCCAGCTCACCATTGTTACAGGGAGCTTCACCCCTCCACTTT.

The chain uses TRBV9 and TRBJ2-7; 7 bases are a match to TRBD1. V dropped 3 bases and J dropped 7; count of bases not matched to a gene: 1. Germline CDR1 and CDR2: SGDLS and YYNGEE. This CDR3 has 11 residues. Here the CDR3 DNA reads TGTGCCAGCAGCGGGGGACAGGAGCAGTACTTC. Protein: CASSGGQEQYF.

The CDR3 DNA sequence: TGTGCCAGCAGCCCCTATACAACCCGGCGGGAAGCTTTCTTT. This encodes CASSPYTTRREAFF. The rearrangement uses TRBV5-4 and TRBJ1-1; no firm D call. The CDR3 spans 14 residues. Germline V gene sequence: CDR1 SGHNT, CDR2 YYREEE (reference sequence). V shed 4 bases and J shed 8 bases, with 18 bases lying between them.

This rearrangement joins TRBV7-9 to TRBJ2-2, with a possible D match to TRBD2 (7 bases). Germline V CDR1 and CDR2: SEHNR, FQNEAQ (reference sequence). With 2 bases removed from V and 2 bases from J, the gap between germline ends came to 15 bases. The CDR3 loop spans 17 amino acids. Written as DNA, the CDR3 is TGTGCCAGCAGCTTACGGGGGGCCAATGATAACACCGGGGAGCTGTTTTTT. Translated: CASSLRGANDNTGELFF.